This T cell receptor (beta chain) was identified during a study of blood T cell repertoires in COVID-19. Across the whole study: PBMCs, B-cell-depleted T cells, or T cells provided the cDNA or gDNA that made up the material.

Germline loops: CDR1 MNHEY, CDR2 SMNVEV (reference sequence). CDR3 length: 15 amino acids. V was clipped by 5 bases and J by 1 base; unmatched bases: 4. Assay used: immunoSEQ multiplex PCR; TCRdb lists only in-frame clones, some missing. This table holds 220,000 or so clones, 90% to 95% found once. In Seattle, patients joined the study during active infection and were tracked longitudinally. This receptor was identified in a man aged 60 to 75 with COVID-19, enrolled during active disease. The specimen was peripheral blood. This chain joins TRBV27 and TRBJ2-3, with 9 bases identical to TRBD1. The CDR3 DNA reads TGTGCCAGCAGTCCATGGACAGGGGGCACAGATACGCAGTATTTT. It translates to CASSPWTGGTDTQYF.